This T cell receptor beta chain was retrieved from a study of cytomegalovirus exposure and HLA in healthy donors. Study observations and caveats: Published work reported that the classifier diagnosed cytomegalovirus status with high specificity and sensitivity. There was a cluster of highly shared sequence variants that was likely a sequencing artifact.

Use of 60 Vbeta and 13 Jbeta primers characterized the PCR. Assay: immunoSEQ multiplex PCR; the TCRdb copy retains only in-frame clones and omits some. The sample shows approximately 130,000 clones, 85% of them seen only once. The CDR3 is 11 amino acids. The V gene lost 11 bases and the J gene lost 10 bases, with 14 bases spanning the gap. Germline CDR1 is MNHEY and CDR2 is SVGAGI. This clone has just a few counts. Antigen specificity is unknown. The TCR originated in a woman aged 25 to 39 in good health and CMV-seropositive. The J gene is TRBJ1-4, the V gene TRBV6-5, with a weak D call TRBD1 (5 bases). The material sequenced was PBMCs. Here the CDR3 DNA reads TGTGCCGTTCTGGGGGGGGGAAAACTGTTTTTT. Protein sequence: CAVLGGGKLFF.